This TCR beta chain was captured in a study of cytomegalovirus exposure and HLA in healthy donors. Overall study findings and caveats: Across HLA loci, a later analysis found differing TCR association rates, with DRB1 most and HLA-C fewest.

Regarding this clone: Its specificity is not known.

It was with 60 Vbeta and 13 Jbeta primers that the PCR ran. Only in-frame clones appear in the TCRdb table, and some are missing; sequencing was by immunoSEQ multiplex PCR. The sample records about 280,000 clones, 80% to 90% being singletons. V gave up 7 bases and J gave up 0 bases; unmatched junction bases: 4. The CDR3 extends over 14 amino acids. Germline V gene data show CDR1 as SNHLY and CDR2 as FYNNEI. Sequences were obtained from PBMCs. This sequence was found in a woman aged 18 to 35 in good health and CMV-seronegative. The rearrangement links TRBV2 to TRBJ2-3; 7 bases are shared with TRBD1. The CDR3 sequence is CASTPGQSTDTQYF. The CDR3 DNA sequence: TGTGCCAGCACTCCGGGACAGAGCACAGATACGCAGTATTTT.